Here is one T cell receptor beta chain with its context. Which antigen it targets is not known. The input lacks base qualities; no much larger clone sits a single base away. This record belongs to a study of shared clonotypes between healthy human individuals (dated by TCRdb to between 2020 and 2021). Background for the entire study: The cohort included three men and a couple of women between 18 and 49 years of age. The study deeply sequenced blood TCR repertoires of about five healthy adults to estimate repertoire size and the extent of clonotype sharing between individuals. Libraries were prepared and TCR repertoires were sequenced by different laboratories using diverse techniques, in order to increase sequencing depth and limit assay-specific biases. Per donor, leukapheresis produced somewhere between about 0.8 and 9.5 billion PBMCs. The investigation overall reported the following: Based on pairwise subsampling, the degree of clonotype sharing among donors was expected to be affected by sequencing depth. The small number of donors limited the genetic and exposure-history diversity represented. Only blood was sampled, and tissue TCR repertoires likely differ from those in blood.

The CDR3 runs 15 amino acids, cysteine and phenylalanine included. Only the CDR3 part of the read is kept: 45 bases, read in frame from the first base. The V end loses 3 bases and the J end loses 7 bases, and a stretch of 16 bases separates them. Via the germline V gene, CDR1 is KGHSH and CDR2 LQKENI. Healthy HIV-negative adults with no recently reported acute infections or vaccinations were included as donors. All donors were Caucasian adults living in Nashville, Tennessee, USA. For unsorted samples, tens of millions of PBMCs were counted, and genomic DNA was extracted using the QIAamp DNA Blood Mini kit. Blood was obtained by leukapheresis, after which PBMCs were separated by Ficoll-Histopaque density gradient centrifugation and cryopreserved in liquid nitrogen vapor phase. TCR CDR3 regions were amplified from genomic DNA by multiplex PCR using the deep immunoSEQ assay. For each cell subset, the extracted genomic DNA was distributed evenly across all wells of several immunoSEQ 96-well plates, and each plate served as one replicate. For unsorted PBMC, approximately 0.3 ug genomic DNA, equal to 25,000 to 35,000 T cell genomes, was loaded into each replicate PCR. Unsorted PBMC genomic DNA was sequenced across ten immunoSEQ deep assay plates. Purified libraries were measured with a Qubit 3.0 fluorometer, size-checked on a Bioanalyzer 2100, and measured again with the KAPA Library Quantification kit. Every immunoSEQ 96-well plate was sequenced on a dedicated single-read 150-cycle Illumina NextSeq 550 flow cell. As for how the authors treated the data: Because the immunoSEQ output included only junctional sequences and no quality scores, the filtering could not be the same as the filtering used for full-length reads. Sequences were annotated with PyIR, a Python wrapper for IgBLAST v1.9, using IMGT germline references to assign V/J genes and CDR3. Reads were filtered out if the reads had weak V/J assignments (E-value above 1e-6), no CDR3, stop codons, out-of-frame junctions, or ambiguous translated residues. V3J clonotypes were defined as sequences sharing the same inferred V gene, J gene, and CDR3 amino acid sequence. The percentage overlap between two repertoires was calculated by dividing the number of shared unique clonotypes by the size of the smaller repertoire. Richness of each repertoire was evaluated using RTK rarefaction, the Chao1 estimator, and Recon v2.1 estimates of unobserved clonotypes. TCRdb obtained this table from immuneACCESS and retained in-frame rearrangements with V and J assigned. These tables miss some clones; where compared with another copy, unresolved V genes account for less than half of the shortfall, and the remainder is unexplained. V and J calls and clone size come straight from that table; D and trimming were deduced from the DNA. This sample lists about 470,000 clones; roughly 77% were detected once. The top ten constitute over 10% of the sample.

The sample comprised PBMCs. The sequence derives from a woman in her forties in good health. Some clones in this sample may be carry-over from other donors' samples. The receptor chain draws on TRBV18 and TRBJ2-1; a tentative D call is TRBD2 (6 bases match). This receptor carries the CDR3 CASSPIGTPGNEQFF. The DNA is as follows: TGTGCCAGCTCACCGATCGGGACTCCTGGGAATGAGCAGTTCTTC.